The next 30 T cell receptor beta chains were all read from a single sample in a study of identifying expanded T cells in peripheral blood. Generated by immunoSEQ multiplex PCR, the TCRdb table keeps only in-frame clones and is missing some. The sample has 50,000 to 70,000 clones, approximately 87% seen once. The sample comprised blood. The source is a person aged 18 to 75 in good health.

CDR3 DNA: TGTGCCAGCAGCGTAGGGGACAGGGGCTATGGAAACACCATATATTTT. Its translation: CASSVGDRGYGNTIYF. This chain links TRBV9 with TRBJ1-3; 10 positions match TRBD1. Per germline, CDR1 SGDLS and CDR2 YYNGEE. With 0 bases clipped from V and 3 bases from J, the junction kept 3 bases outside the gene matches. The CDR3 has 16 residues.

This chain links TRBV30 with TRBJ2-1, with 10 bases that match TRBD1. The CDR3 extends over 16 amino acids. From germline, CDR1 is GTSNPN and CDR2 SVGIG (reference sequence). V gave up 0 bases and J gave up 7 bases; unmatched junction bases: 9. The CDR3 here is CAWSVLRTGGWNEQFF. CDR3 nucleotide sequence: TGTGCCTGGAGTGTACTAAGGACAGGGGGTTGGAATGAGCAGTTCTTC.

The chain employs TRBV28 and TRBJ1-2, with no clear D. The CDR3 consists of 14 residues. Trimming shortened V by 1 base and J by 4 bases, and 10 bases separated the two germline ends. Per the germline V gene, CDR1 is MDHEN and CDR2 is SYDVKM. This chain's CDR3 is CASSLYVATYGYTF. The CDR3 DNA is TGTGCCAGCAGTTTATATGTGGCCACCTATGGCTACACCTTC.

V usage is TRBV30 and J usage is TRBJ1-2; D is unclear. The V end lost 2 bases, the J end lost 7 bases, and 17 bases lay between the germline ends. The CDR3 is 14 amino acids. The germline V gene has CDR1 GTSNPN and CDR2 SVGIG (reference sequence). CDR3 sequence reads: CAWSMAGSEAGYTF. CDR3 DNA: TGTGCCTGGAGTATGGCGGGGAGTGAGGCTGGCTACACCTTC.

This clone is judged medium-sized (0.01 to 0.1%). The chain employs TRBV4-2 and TRBJ2-1; TRBD2 agrees at 14 bases. This CDR3 comprises 16 residues. Trimming took 4 bases from V and 7 from J; bases not matched to a gene: 6. The V gene's germline CDR1 is LGHNA and CDR2 YNFKEQ. CDR3 coding DNA: TGTGCCAGCAGCCCCGGGACTAGCGGGGGAGCGAATGAGCAGTTCTTC. This sequence encodes CASSPGTSGGANEQFF.

The J gene is TRBJ2-1, the V gene TRBV7-6; 7 bases align to TRBD1. The CDR3 length is 14 residues. The germline CDR1 and CDR2 sequences are SGHVS and FNYEAQ. V was pared by 5 bases and J by 5 bases, with 6 bases of the junction left unmatched. The CDR3 DNA follows: TGTGCCAGCAGCCCAGGGGGTGGGGACAATGAGCAGTTCTTC. Its translation is CASSPGGGDNEQFF.

V and J are TRBV10-2 and TRBJ1-2; 8 bases line up with TRBD1. The CDR3 has 14 amino acids. Germline assignment: CDR1 WSHSY and CDR2 SAAADI. Trimming removed 6 bases from V and 3 bases from J; junction bases left unmatched: 6. The CDR3 sequence is CASRGDRFDYGYTF. In nucleotides, the CDR3 is TGCGCCAGCAGGGGGGACAGGTTCGACTATGGCTACACCTTC.

The chain combines TRBV6-1 with TRBJ1-2; 9 bases are a match to TRBD1. The CDR3 is 13 residues long. After removal of 7 bases from V and 5 bases from J, the junction contained 5 bases not matched to a gene. CDR1 is MNHNS, CDR2 SASEGT, per germline. The CDR3 coding sequence is TGTGCCAGCACCCTGGACAGGGGATATGGCTACACCTTC. This codes for CASTLDRGYGYTF.

The V gene is TRBV15, the J gene TRBJ1-2; tentative D call: TRBD1 (6 bases). CDR3 length: 13 amino acids. The germline gives CDR1 LNHNV, CDR2 YYDKDF (reference sequence). The V gene lost 8 bases and the J gene lost 3 bases, with 13 bases spanning the gap. CDR3 loop: CATGKGGDYGYTF. DNA of the CDR3: TGTGCCACCGGGAAGGGGGGCGACTATGGCTACACCTTC.

This clone was found once. This rearrangement joins TRBV7-9 to TRBJ1-1; 8 bases agree with TRBD1. The germline V gene encodes CDR1 SEHNR and CDR2 FQNEAQ (reference sequence). The V gene end was trimmed by 6 bases and the J gene end by 10 bases; junction bases not matched to a gene: 4. The CDR3 is made up of 11 amino acids. The DNA for the CDR3 is TGTGCCAGCAGTTCAGACAGGGGAGCTTTCTTT. The encoded protein is CASSSDRGAFF.

The CDR3: CASSLEGTRGLTDTQYF. The CDR3, as DNA: TGTGCCAGCAGCTTAGAGGGGACTAGGGGCCTCACAGATACGCAGTATTTT. This chain links TRBV7-8 with TRBJ2-3, with 8 bases aligning to TRBD2. V was clipped by 1 base and J by 2 bases; unmatched bases: 8. CDR3 length equals 17 residues. Per germline, CDR1 SGHVS and CDR2 FQNEAQ.

The V call is TRBV28, the J call TRBJ2-5; TRBD1 agrees at 9 bases. The CDR3 covers 12 residues. The germline V gene encodes CDR1 MDHEN and CDR2 SYDVKM. V lost 8 bases to trimming and J lost 4 bases; unmatched junction nucleotides: 2. CDR3 sequence (DNA): TGTGCCAGCGGGACAGGGCGAGAGACCCAGTACTTC. Translating it yields CASGTGRETQYF.

This chain uses TRBV28 with TRBJ1-1; D gene ambiguous. Per the germline V gene, CDR1 is MDHEN and CDR2 is SYDVKM. Trimming cost V 1 base and J 5 bases, with 11 bases left between them. The CDR3 sequence is 14 residues long. The CDR3 sequence is CASSLFRSRTEAFF. For the CDR3, the DNA is TGTGCCAGCAGTTTATTCCGTTCGAGGACTGAAGCTTTCTTT.

The gene calls are TRBV14 and TRBJ2-2; a weak D match, TRBD2 (6 bases). The CDR3 totals 16 residues. Germline lookup yields CDR1 SGHDN and CDR2 FVKESK. Trimming pared 1 base from V and 0 bases from J, leaving 9 bases between. This chain's CDR3 is CASSQVGGANTGELFF. The CDR3, as DNA: TGTGCCAGCAGCCAAGTAGGAGGGGCGAACACCGGGGAGCTGTTTTTT.

The chain carries TRBV5-1 and TRBJ1-6; D is ambiguous. Germline CDR1 is SGHRS and CDR2 is YFSETQ. The CDR3 contains 15 residues. Trimming pared 4 bases from V and 0 bases from J, leaving 8 bases between. The CDR3 nucleotides read TGCGCCAGCAGCCAGGAGAGCTCCTATAATTCACCCCTCCACTTT. Its protein is CASSQESSYNSPLHF.

The chain recombines TRBV5-1 with TRBJ1-2, with D hard to call. Germline V gives CDR1 SGHRS, CDR2 YFSETQ. The CDR3 is 13 amino acids. V was trimmed by 4 bases and J by 6 bases, leaving 13 bases between them. CDR3 sequence: CASSREGGHGYTF. CDR3 bases: TGCGCCAGCAGCCGGGAGGGTGGCCATGGCTACACCTTC.

This chain uses TRBV7-6 with TRBJ2-5, with 7 bases fitting TRBD2. With 0 bases clipped from V and 2 bases from J, the junction kept 9 bases outside the gene matches. Germline assignment: CDR1 SGHVS and CDR2 FNYEAQ. The CDR3 spans 17 residues. The CDR3 sequence: CASSLASIAGPQETQYF. DNA of the CDR3: TGTGCCAGCAGCTTAGCGTCGATAGCGGGTCCACAAGAGACCCAGTACTTC.

There are a few counts of this clone. V usage is TRBV6-4 and J usage is TRBJ2-2; possible D gene TRBD1, 6 bases. Trimming removed 3 bases at V and 4 bases at J, with 6 bases between. The CDR3 loop spans 13 amino acids. CDR1 is MRHNA and CDR2 is SNTAGT in the germline V gene. CDR3 region: CASSEQGTGELFF. As DNA, the CDR3 is TGTGCCAGCAGTGAACAGGGCACCGGGGAGCTGTTTTTT.

The chain couples TRBV2 to TRBJ2-2; D may be TRBD1 or TRBD2 (5 bases each). CDR1 is SNHLY, CDR2 FYNNEI, per germline. The CDR3 is 11 amino acids. Trimming shortened V by 7 bases and J by 13 bases, and 13 bases separated the two germline ends. The CDR3 nucleotides read TGTGCCAGCACGAGGGGTTTCTCGCTGTTTTTT. It is translated as CASTRGFSLFF.

The chain joins TRBV7-2 to TRBJ2-7, with a possible D match to TRBD1 (5 bases). In germline, CDR1 is SGHTA, CDR2 FQGNSA. The CDR3 consists of 14 residues. Trimming removed 2 bases at V and 2 bases at J, with 10 bases between. The CDR3 DNA sequence: TGTGCCAGCAGCTTACAAAGGGGCCCCTACGAGCAGTACTTC. Protein sequence: CASSLQRGPYEQYF.

The rearrangement uses TRBV19 and TRBJ1-1; D gene ambiguous. CDR1 is LNHDA and CDR2 is SQIVND in the germline V gene (reference sequence). The CDR3 sequence is 14 residues long. V was shortened by 3 bases and J by 1 base, with 9 bases between the two germline ends. As DNA, the CDR3 is TGTGCCAGTAGTATCCGAACAGCGAACACTGAAGCTTTCTTT. Translation gives CASSIRTANTEAFF. Complete variable domain (other parts from reference TRBV19 and TRBJ1-1): DGGITQSPKYLFRKEGQNVTLSCEQNLNHDAMYWYRQDPGQGLRLIYYSQIVNDFQKGDIAEGYSVSREKKESFPLTVTSAQKNPTAFYLCASSIRTANTEAFFGQGTRLTVV.

This sequence joins TRBV9 and TRBJ1-5; weak D call: TRBD1 (5 bases). V lost 4 bases and J 3 bases, leaving 14 bases between the germline ends. The germline CDR1 and CDR2 sequences are SGDLS and YYNGEE. The CDR3 loop spans 15 amino acids. CDR3 DNA sequence: TGTGCCAGCAGCCTTTATGGGGCCCCCAATCAGCCCCAGCATTTT. Translation: CASSLYGAPNQPQHF.

The rearrangement uses TRBV11-3 and TRBJ2-7; D is perhaps TRBD1 (5 bases). Trimming cost V 5 bases and J 7 bases, with 15 bases left between them. This CDR3 is built from 13 residues. Germline CDR1 is SGHNT and CDR2 is YENEEA. The CDR3 region is CASSLGPSMEQYF. The DNA of the CDR3 is TGTGCCAGCAGCCTGGGGCCCTCTATGGAGCAGTACTTC.

The rearrangement links TRBV6-5 to TRBJ1-5, with a tentative D call TRBD1 (5 bases). V shed 5 bases and J shed 5 bases, with 13 bases lying between them. This CDR3 region has 14 residues. Germline V CDR1 and CDR2: MNHEY, SVGAGI. In DNA form, the CDR3 reads TGTGCCAGCAGTCACCCGCGGGGGGATCAGCCCCAGCATTTT. This translates into CASSHPRGDQPQHF.

This clone was observed once. The J gene is TRBJ1-2, the V gene TRBV5-1; 11 positions match TRBD1. CDR1 and CDR2 from the germline V gene are SGHRS and YFSETQ. V trimming: 4 bases; J trimming: 4 bases; junction bases outside the gene matches: 6. This CDR3 is 15 amino acids long. The CDR3 DNA reads TGCGCCAGCAGCGCGACCGGGACAGGGGGCTATGGCTACACCTTC. It is translated as CASSATGTGGYGYTF. The full variable domain, with the rest looked up from reference TRBV5-1 and TRBJ1-2, is KAGVTQTPRYLIKTRGQQVTLSCSPISGHRSVSWYQQTPGQGLQFLFEYFSETQRNKGNFPGRFSGRQFSNSRSEMNVSTLELGDSALYLCASSATGTGGYGYTFGSGTRLTVV.

The J gene is TRBJ2-2, the V gene TRBV6-1; D is perhaps TRBD1 (6 bases). Trimming left V 5 bases short and J 4 bases short, with 14 bases between. CDR3 length equals 15 residues. Germline V gene sequence: CDR1 MNHNS, CDR2 SASEGT. CDR3 in amino acids: CASSIQGGGTGELFF. DNA of the CDR3: TGTGCCAGCAGTATACAGGGCGGAGGCACCGGGGAGCTGTTTTTT.

The J gene is TRBJ2-7, the V gene TRBV6-6, with D possibly being TRBD1 (6 bases). The CDR3 has 16 amino acids. Per germline, CDR1 MNHNY and CDR2 SVGAGI (reference sequence). Between the trimmed V and J ends, which lost 0 bases and 0 bases, there was a span of 12 bases. CDR3 DNA sequence: TGTGCCAGCAGTTACTCGAGTGCAGGGGACTCCTACGAGCAGTACTTC. It is translated as CASSYSSAGDSYEQYF.

The chain combines TRBV28 with TRBJ2-1; D not resolved. Germline V gene data show CDR1 as MDHEN and CDR2 as SYDVKM. The CDR3 runs 14 residues. Trimming pared 3 bases from V and 7 bases from J, leaving 13 bases between. CDR3 sequence reads: CASSFAPGLNEQFF. The CDR3 coding sequence is TGTGCCAGCAGTTTTGCCCCGGGCCTGAATGAGCAGTTCTTC.

This clone was counted ten times or more. This chain links TRBV25-1 with TRBJ2-2, with D unclear. This CDR3 has 14 amino acids. The V end lost 4 bases, the J end lost 3 bases, and 9 bases lay between the germline ends. Germline V lookup: CDR1 MGHDK, CDR2 SYGVNS. The CDR3 DNA follows: TGTGCCAGCAGTGGACGCCCCGACACCGGGGAGCTGTTTTTT. Translated, it gives CASSGRPDTGELFF.

This sequence joins TRBV7-3 and TRBJ2-3; D could derive from TRBD1 or TRBD2 (5 bases each). The germline V gene encodes CDR1 SGHTA and CDR2 FQGTGA. With 2 bases removed from V and 1 base from J, the gap between germline ends came to 10 bases. This CDR3 is built from 15 residues. The CDR3 DNA reads TGTGCCAGCAGCTTATTGGGGACGGGCACAGATACGCAGTATTTT. Its protein is CASSLLGTGTDTQYF.